What follows describes a single T cell receptor beta chain. As yet, its antigen is unknown. This CDR3 is built from 16 residues. The ends were cut back, 2 bases at V and 0 bases at J, with 13 bases in the middle. CDR1 is KGHSH, CDR2 LQKENI, per germline. All donors were Caucasian adults living in Nashville, Tennessee. Splitting of CD4+ cells produced CD45RA+ naive and CD45RA-negative memory subsets. The data stem from a study of shared clonotypes between healthy human individuals. Findings and limits, study-wide: Incompleteness in sorted-subset sequencing, despite large depth, was shown by rarefaction. Against clonotypes common to all four donors, non-shared ones had lower generation probabilities.

Repertoires were generated with immunoSEQ multiplex PCR, while TCRdb's copy carries only in-frame clones and drops some. The data show roughly 500,000 clones, about 96% seen once. Sequenced input: naive CD4+ T cells sorted from blood. Subset of the sample: CD45RA+ positively selected. The chain has TRBV18 and TRBJ1-1; D not resolved. This receptor was obtained from a woman in her twenties or thirties in good health. Here the CDR3 DNA reads TGTGCCAGCTCACCATCTGGGCGGGCTATGAACACTGAAGCTTTCTTT. Translated, it gives CASSPSGRAMNTEAFF.